These T cell receptor beta chains were read from a single sample in a study of CD8 T cells in Susac syndrome. Each CDR3 protein gets one entry after TCRdb re-called the immunoSEQ multiplex PCR reads with MiXCR. The sample lists some 130,000 distinct CDR3 sequences; approximately 94% were seen once. Specimen: CD4+ T cells from PBMCs. These receptors were obtained from a human donor with multiple sclerosis. Both conserved end residues are part of each CDR3. A D gene is named only where the DNA matches it firmly. Some rows have no size entry. The others give once, few or many, or a class for an expanded clone.

TRBD2	TRBV6-1	TRBJ2-2	-	TGTGCCAGCAGTGAATCGGGGGGGAACACCGGGGAGCTGTTTTTT	CASSESGGNTGELFF
-	TRBV5-1	TRBJ2-2	-	TGCGCCAGCAGCTTGGTGGGCTTGAACACCGGGGAGCTGTTTTTT	CASSLVGLNTGELFF
-	TRBV15	TRBJ2-3	-	TGTGCCACCAGCAGAATGGGTACTAGCACAGATACGCAGTATTTT	CATSRMGTSTDTQYF
-	TRBV7-2	TRBJ1-6	-	TGTGCCAGCCGGGACGGCTCGGAAACCCTCCACTTT	CASRDGSETLHF
-	TRBV19	TRBJ2-5	-	TGTGCCAGTAGTATCCCTGGAGGAGAGACCCAGTACTTC	CASSIPGGETQYF
-	TRBV5-1	TRBJ1-2	-	TGCGCCAGCAGCATCTCATCACGGTCGGACGGCTACACCTTC	CASSISSRSDGYTF
-	TRBV7-9	TRBJ1-2	-	TGTGCCAGCAGCCGCCGGGACATCGGGTATGGCTACACCTTC	CASSRRDIGYGYTF
-	TRBV19	TRBJ1-5	-	TGTGCCAGTAGTAAGCGGACAAGGGGCACAGCCCAGGGACAGCCCCAGCATTTT	CASSKRTRGTAQGQPQHF
TRBD1	TRBV19	TRBJ1-1	-	TGTGCCAGTAGTTCGGACAGGGCGAGGAGGAACACTGAAGCTTTCTTT	CASSSDRARRNTEAFF
TRBD2	TRBV6-1	TRBJ2-2	-	TGTGCCAGCAGTCCGGTAGCGGGGGGAGGGAACACCGGGGAGCTGTTTTTT	CASSPVAGGGNTGELFF
TRBD2	TRBV10-3	TRBJ2-1	-	TGTGCCACACTAGCGGGAGTCTACAATGAGCAGTTCTTC	CATLAGVYNEQFF
-	TRBV7-2	TRBJ2-1	-	TGTGCCAGCAGCTTATACCTGGGGAATGAGCAGTTCTTC	CASSLYLGNEQFF
TRBD1	TRBV18	TRBJ2-1	-	TGTGCCAGCTCACCTCTGGGGACAGGGGGCATTAATGAGCAGTTCTTC	CASSPLGTGGINEQFF
-	TRBV30	TRBJ1-2	-	TGTGCCTGGACCGGAATCTATGGCTACACCTTC	CAWTGIYGYTF
-	TRBV19	TRBJ2-3	-	TGTGCCAGTACGAGAGGGGGAACAGATACGCAGTATTTT	CASTRGGTDTQYF
TRBD1	TRBV9	TRBJ2-7	once	TGTGCCAGCAGCTTAGGACAGGGAGGACCCACCTACGAGCAGTACTTC	CASSLGQGGPTYEQYF
-	TRBV6-2/TRBV6-3	TRBJ1-2	-	TGTGCCAGCAGTTACGGCGGGACCCGGGAAGGCTACACCTTC	CASSYGGTREGYTF
TRBD2	TRBV12-3/TRBV12-4	TRBJ2-1	-	TGTGCCAGCCGACCGGGACTAGCCGAAATCTCCTACAATGAGCAGTTCTTC	CASRPGLAEISYNEQFF
-	TRBV19	TRBJ2-3	-	TGTGCCAGTAGTATAAATCCTGGGACACGGGCAGATACGCAGTATTTT	CASSINPGTRADTQYF
-	TRBV5-1	TRBJ2-6	-	TGCGCCAGCAGCTTGGCCCTGGGTGCCGACGTCCTGACTTTC	CASSLALGADVLTF
-	TRBV7-2	TRBJ2-7	-	TGTGCCAGCAGCTTAGATGACTACGAGCAGTACTTC	CASSLDDYEQYF
-	TRBV29-1	TRBJ2-1	-	TGCAGCGTTGAACAGGACAAGTACAATGAGCAGTTCTTC	CSVEQDKYNEQFF
-	TRBV29-1	TRBJ2-6	-	TGCAGCGTCCGGCCCTCTGGGGCCAACGTCCTGACTTTC	CSVRPSGANVLTF
-	TRBV7-9	TRBJ1-2	-	TGTGCCAGCAGCTTATTAGATGGCTACACCTTC	CASSLLDGYTF
-	TRBV29-1	TRBJ1-5	-	TGCAGCGTTGAAGAACAGTTGAATCAGCCCCAGCATTTT	CSVEEQLNQPQHF
TRBD2	TRBV5-1	TRBJ2-3	-	TGCGCCAGCAGCTTCCTGGGGTTTGCGGGAGAAGGTTCAGATACGCAGTATTTT	CASSFLGFAGEGSDTQYF
TRBD2	TRBV30	TRBJ2-7	-	TGTGCCTGGAGTGGCGGGAGGAGGTACGAGCAGTACTTC	CAWSGGRRYEQYF
-	TRBV6-1	TRBJ1-2	-	TGTGCCAGCAGCCTATCTACAGGGAGAGAGTATGGCTACACCTTC	CASSLSTGREYGYTF
-	TRBV3-1	TRBJ1-2	-	TGTGCCAGCAGCCAAGGGGAGTCTAACTATGGCTACACCTTC	CASSQGESNYGYTF
TRBD2	TRBV9	TRBJ2-3	-	TGTGCCAGCAGCGTAGGGATAGCGGGAGATCCAGATACGCAGTATTTT	CASSVGIAGDPDTQYF
TRBD2	TRBV12-3/TRBV12-4	TRBJ2-7	-	TGTGCCAGCAGCCCCGAGGGACTAAGTTACGAGCAGTACTTC	CASSPEGLSYEQYF
-	TRBV19	TRBJ2-1	-	TGTGCCAGTAGTATAGATAACCGCAATGAGCAGTTCTTC	CASSIDNRNEQFF
-	TRBV30	TRBJ1-2	once	TGTGCCTGGAGTGCAGCCGGGGATGTAGGGGGCTACACCTTC	CAWSAAGDVGGYTF
-	TRBV9	TRBJ1-1	once	TGTGCCAGCAGCGTGGCAAGTAAGAACACTGAAGCTTTCTTT	CASSVASKNTEAFF
TRBD1	TRBV6-1	TRBJ2-7	-	TGTGCCAGCAGACGGGACAGCCTGAGCTCCTACGAGCAGTACTTC	CASRRDSLSSYEQYF